Described below is a single TCR beta chain sequence and its context. This sample is drawn from a study of blood T cell repertoires in COVID-19. Study in general: From T cells, B-cell-depleted T cells, or PBMCs came the material, which was cDNA or gDNA.

Trimming cost V 2 bases and J 2 bases, with 7 bases left between them. This CDR3 is built from 13 residues. Per germline, CDR1 SGHNT and CDR2 YYREEE (reference sequence). Repertoires were generated with immunoSEQ multiplex PCR, while TCRdb's copy carries only in-frame clones and drops some. Here the sample spans about 240,000 clones, approximately 78% being singletons. The receptor's source is an elderly woman with COVID-19, enrolled during active disease. V gene TRBV5-4 combines with J gene TRBJ2-5, with TRBD2 as a possible D gene (5 bases). Source material: peripheral blood. This chain's CDR3 is CASSFGLQETQYF. Written as DNA, the CDR3 is TGTGCCAGCAGCTTTGGACTTCAAGAGACCCAGTACTTC.